This passage covers 32 T cell receptor beta chains from one sample sequenced in a study of T cell changes during pregnancy in multiple sclerosis. Clones were sequenced by immunoSEQ multiplex PCR, and TCRdb holds only the in-frame ones, with some missing. The table lists tens of thousands of clones, around nine tenths of them singletons, with under 2% in the top ten. Source: peripheral blood, taken after pregnancy. Receptor source: a female donor with multiple sclerosis, enrolled in a pregnancy study.

This rearrangement joins TRBV5-1 to TRBJ2-2; 8 bases line up with TRBD2. Unmatched junction bases numbered 5, after V lost 4 bases and J lost 6 bases. The V gene's germline CDR1 is SGHRS and CDR2 YFSETQ. This CDR3 has 14 residues. The CDR3 DNA is TGCGCCAGCAGCATTAGCGGGGAGCCCGGGGAGCTGTTTTTT. This codes for CASSISGEPGELFF. Full variable domain (outside the CDR3, taken from reference TRBV5-1 and TRBJ2-2): KAGVTQTPRYLIKTRGQQVTLSCSPISGHRSVSWYQQTPGQGLQFLFEYFSETQRNKGNFPGRFSGRQFSNSRSEMNVSTLELGDSALYLCASSISGEPGELFFGEGSRLTVL.

This chain uses TRBV28 with TRBJ1-5; tentatively, D is TRBD1 (5 bases). The CDR3 spans 14 residues. The V and J ends lost 6 bases and 5 bases respectively, with 14 bases between them. Germline V lookup: CDR1 MDHEN, CDR2 SYDVKM. The CDR3 region is CASSRAPGDQPQHF. DNA of the CDR3: TGTGCCAGCAGCCGGGCCCCGGGGGATCAGCCCCAGCATTTT.

The V and J genes are TRBV27 and TRBJ1-6; 9 bases are shared with TRBD1. J lost 9 bases, V lost 5 bases, and 8 bases had no gene match. The CDR3 has 15 residues. The V gene's germline CDR1 is MNHEY and CDR2 SMNVEV (reference sequence). This CDR3 is CASSPSGTGSSPLHF. The CDR3 nucleotides read TGTGCCAGCAGTCCCTCCGGGACAGGGAGTTCACCCCTCCACTTT.

J is TRBJ2-1 and V is TRBV27, with a possible D match to TRBD2 (5 bases). V was clipped by 6 bases and J by 8 bases, with 17 bases between them. Germline lookup yields CDR1 MNHEY and CDR2 SMNVEV (reference sequence). The CDR3 is 14 amino acids. The CDR3 here is CASRADGWYDEQFF. The CDR3 DNA reads TGTGCCAGCAGAGCGGACGGCTGGTACGATGAGCAGTTCTTC.

The V call is TRBV29-1, the J call TRBJ2-6, with D uncertain. The CDR3 covers 14 residues. V dropped 5 bases and J dropped 2 bases, with 10 bases sitting between them. From germline, CDR1 is SQVTM and CDR2 ANQGSEA. CDR3 bases: TGCAGCGTTCTACCCAAGACTGGGGCCAACGTCCTGACTTTC. Translation gives CSVLPKTGANVLTF.

The gene calls are TRBV5-1 and TRBJ2-1; 7 bases line up with TRBD1. Germline CDR1 SGHRS, CDR2 YFSETQ. The CDR3 is 13 residues long. Trimming cost V 2 bases and J 7 bases; bases outside gene matches: 3. CDR3 loop: CASSFGTENEQFF. The CDR3 DNA sequence: TGCGCCAGCAGCTTCGGGACAGAGAATGAGCAGTTCTTC.

The chain is built from TRBV7-9 and TRBJ2-5, with TRBD2 matching 7 bases. Germline loops: CDR1 SEHNR, CDR2 FQNEAQ (reference sequence). With V trimmed by 1 base and J by 5 bases, 4 bases remained unmatched. This CDR3 has 14 amino acids. In DNA form, the CDR3 reads TGTGCCAGCAGCTTAGACGAACTAGCGGAGACCCAGTACTTC. It is translated as CASSLDELAETQYF.

The chain combines TRBV7-9 with TRBJ2-5; 8 bases map to TRBD1. This CDR3 is 16 amino acids long. Germline loops: CDR1 SEHNR, CDR2 FQNEAQ (reference sequence). J lost 2 bases, V lost 2 bases, and 7 bases had no gene match. CDR3 loop: CASSLFGQGDQETQYF. CDR3 DNA sequence: TGTGCCAGCAGCTTATTTGGACAGGGCGATCAAGAGACCCAGTACTTC.

The chain has TRBV10-3 and TRBJ2-7; 10 nucleotides line up with TRBD2. Germline V gives CDR1 ENHRY, CDR2 SYGVKD. V lost 3 bases to trimming and J lost 2 bases; unmatched junction nucleotides: 1. The CDR3 runs to 14 residues. The CDR3 reads CAISDSGGTYEQYF. CDR3 DNA: TGTGCCATCAGTGATAGCGGGGGGACCTACGAGCAGTACTTC.

The chain combines TRBV5-1 with TRBJ1-2; D is possibly TRBD1 (5 bases). Germline V lookup: CDR1 SGHRS, CDR2 YFSETQ. V was pared by 0 bases and J by 7 bases, with 13 bases between. The CDR3 consists of 14 residues. The CDR3 loop is CASSLAAGISGYTF. In DNA form, the CDR3 reads TGCGCCAGCAGCTTGGCAGCAGGGATCTCTGGCTACACCTTC.

The chain is built from TRBV7-9 and TRBJ1-2, with D perhaps TRBD1 (5 bases). V was clipped by 6 bases and J by 2 bases, with 16 bases between them. Germline V gene lookup returns CDR1 SEHNR and CDR2 FQNEAQ (reference sequence). The length of the CDR3 is 15 residues. CDR3 sequence: CASSHLRGNNYGYTF. In DNA form, the CDR3 reads TGTGCCAGCAGTCACCTGCGGGGCAACAACTATGGCTACACCTTC.

The J gene is TRBJ1-6, the V gene TRBV19; the match to TRBD1 covers 10 bases. CDR1 LNHDA and CDR2 SQIVND come from the germline V gene (reference sequence). The CDR3 has 16 amino acids. J was trimmed by 4 bases and V by 4 bases; bases with no gene match: 4. CDR3 amino acids: CASSTRDRGYNSPLHF. The CDR3 nucleotides read TGTGCCAGTAGTACCCGGGACAGGGGATATAATTCACCCCTCCACTTT.

This clone was seen a single time. The DNA of the CDR3 is TGTGCCAGTAGTATCTGGGGGCCGGGTGAAAAACTGTTTTTT. It codes for CASSIWGPGEKLFF. The V call is TRBV19, the J call TRBJ1-4; a weak D match, TRBD1 (6 bases). This CDR3 contains 14 residues. The V gene lost 3 bases and the J gene lost 7 bases, with 12 bases spanning the gap. Germline loops: CDR1 LNHDA, CDR2 SQIVND (reference sequence).

The CDR3 bases are TGTGCCAGCAGTTTATCACTGAGGGAGCTGTTTTTT. Translated: CASSLSLRELFF. The chain links TRBV28 to TRBJ2-2; no definite D call. Germline V CDR1 and CDR2: MDHEN, SYDVKM. This CDR3 contains 12 residues. V was clipped by 1 base and J by 9 bases, with 6 bases between them.

This clone was observed a single time. The rearrangement uses TRBV6-1 and TRBJ1-2, with 9 bases lining up with TRBD1. Germline trimming cut 4 bases from V and 4 bases from J; bases unmatched to any gene: 7. CDR3 length: 15 amino acids. CDR1 and CDR2 from the germline V gene are MNHNS and SASEGT. Written as DNA, the CDR3 is TGTGCCAGCAGTGGGGGACAGGGTACCGTCTATGGCTACACCTTC. Protein: CASSGGQGTVYGYTF.

This clone was picked up a small number of times. The V and J genes are TRBV5-6 and TRBJ2-5; 8 bases match TRBD2. V shed 4 bases, J shed 5 bases, and the junction held 13 bases outside the gene matches. The CDR3 totals 16 residues. CDR1 is SGHDT, CDR2 YYEEEE, per germline. The CDR3 loop is CASSGRNGGAYETQYF. CDR3 in DNA: TGTGCCAGCAGCGGACGAAACGGGGGGGCCTATGAGACCCAGTACTTC.

The rearrangement joins TRBV11-2 to TRBJ1-2, with 7 positions matching TRBD1. Germline V lookup: CDR1 SGHAT, CDR2 FQNNGV. Trimming took 5 bases from V and 4 from J; bases not matched to a gene: 7. This CDR3 has 14 amino acids. The DNA for the CDR3 is TGTGCCAGCAGCCCCCCGGCAGGGGGCTATGGCTACACCTTC. Translation: CASSPPAGGYGYTF.

The J gene is TRBJ2-1, the V gene TRBV27; D uncertain. There are 16 residues in the CDR3. Trimming pared 1 base from V and 0 bases from J, leaving 10 bases between. In germline, CDR1 is MNHEY, CDR2 SMNVEV (reference sequence). The CDR3 bases are TGTGCCAGCAGTTTATTCCCCGCTAGCTCCTACAATGAGCAGTTCTTC. Its protein is CASSLFPASSYNEQFF.

This rearrangement joins TRBV29-1 to TRBJ1-2, with 8 bases aligning to TRBD1. The length of the CDR3 is 14 residues. Germline loops: CDR1 SQVTM, CDR2 ANQGSEA. V lost 2 bases and J lost 3; bases outside the gene matches: 5. CDR3 nucleotide sequence: TGCAGCGTTGAAAATGCAGGGGGCCACTATGGCTACACCTTC. This gives the protein CSVENAGGHYGYTF.

The chain links TRBV7-9 to TRBJ2-3; D is uncertain. Between the trimmed V and J ends, which lost 1 base and 0 bases, there was a span of 5 bases. This CDR3 contains 14 residues. The germline V gene has CDR1 SEHNR and CDR2 FQNEAQ (reference sequence). DNA for the CDR3: TGTGCCAGCAGCTTAGTGGCCAGCACAGATACGCAGTATTTT. It specifies CASSLVASTDTQYF.

J is TRBJ2-7 and V is TRBV6-5; D is possibly TRBD1 (6 bases). The CDR3 extends over 15 amino acids. The germline gives CDR1 MNHEY, CDR2 SVGAGI. V lost 7 bases and J 1 base, leaving 17 bases between the germline ends. CDR3 region: CASTEQGFNSYEQYF. CDR3 coding DNA: TGTGCCAGCACAGAACAGGGTTTTAATTCCTACGAGCAGTACTTC.

The chain employs TRBV6-4 and TRBJ2-2, with D perhaps TRBD2 (7 bases). This CDR3 has 13 residues. Germline-derived CDR1 and CDR2 are MRHNA and SNTAGT. In DNA form, the CDR3 reads TGTGGGGGGGCGGGGGAGAGCACCGGGGAGCTGTTTTTT. This sequence encodes CGGAGESTGELFF.

The CDR3 sequence: CASSGAALETQYF. The CDR3 DNA follows: TGCGCCAGCAGTGGAGCGGCCCTGGAGACCCAGTACTTC. This rearrangement joins TRBV5-1 to TRBJ2-5, with TRBD2 as a possible D gene (5 bases). CDR3 length: 13 amino acids. Trimming took 5 bases from V and 5 from J, leaving 13 bases between them. Per the germline V gene, CDR1 is SGHRS and CDR2 is YFSETQ. The whole variable domain, filled in from reference TRBV5-1 and TRBJ2-5, reads KAGVTQTPRYLIKTRGQQVTLSCSPISGHRSVSWYQQTPGQGLQFLFEYFSETQRNKGNFPGRFSGRQFSNSRSEMNVSTLELGDSALYLCASSGAALETQYFGPGTRLLVL.

The chain couples TRBV19 to TRBJ2-1; D is possibly TRBD1 (5 bases). V lost 5 bases, J lost 9 bases, and 14 bases lay in between. The CDR3 is 13 residues long. The germline V gene has CDR1 LNHDA and CDR2 SQIVND (reference sequence). The CDR3 nucleotides read TGTGCCAGTAGTTACCAAAGGGGCAGTGAGCAGTTCTTC. It translates to CASSYQRGSEQFF. Using reference TRBV19 and TRBJ2-1 for the parts outside the CDR3, the full variable domain is DGGITQSPKYLFRKEGQNVTLSCEQNLNHDAMYWYRQDPGQGLRLIYYSQIVNDFQKGDIAEGYSVSREKKESFPLTVTSAQKNPTAFYLCASSYQRGSEQFFGPGTRLTVL.

The chain joins TRBV10-2 to TRBJ2-7, with D unclear. V shed 3 bases and J shed 0 bases, with 12 bases lying between them. CDR1 and CDR2 from the germline V gene are WSHSY and SAAADI. The CDR3 has 15 amino acids. CDR3 amino acids: CASSEVYRFSYEQYF. The CDR3 DNA sequence: TGCGCCAGCAGTGAAGTCTATCGGTTCTCCTACGAGCAGTACTTC.

This clone turned up a few times. The chain uses TRBV6-4 and TRBJ2-6; D remains ambiguous. Trimming pared 10 bases from V and 0 bases from J, leaving 19 bases between. This CDR3 is built from 17 residues. Germline V CDR1 and CDR2: MRHNA, SNTAGT. CDR3 in DNA: TGTGCCACCGCTAGTGAAGGTTCCGACTCTGGGGCCAACGTCCTGACTTTC. This encodes CATASEGSDSGANVLTF.

The V and J genes are TRBV5-6 and TRBJ1-1, with D perhaps TRBD1 (6 bases). Trimming cost V 4 bases and J 3 bases, with 22 bases left between them. The length of the CDR3 is 17 residues. Germline CDR1 SGHDT, CDR2 YYEEEE. CDR3: CASSHRQALGGDTEAFF. CDR3 DNA: TGTGCCAGCAGCCATAGACAGGCCTTGGGTGGGGACACTGAAGCTTTCTTT.

The chain is built from TRBV5-1 and TRBJ2-5; 11 bases agree with TRBD2. The CDR3 loop spans 16 amino acids. The germline V gene has CDR1 SGHRS and CDR2 YFSETQ. V was clipped by 0 bases and J by 2 bases; unmatched bases: 3. CDR3 in amino acids: CASSLGLAGWQETQYF. The CDR3 DNA sequence: TGCGCCAGCAGCTTGGGACTAGCGGGGTGGCAAGAGACCCAGTACTTC.

CDR3 nucleotides: TGTGCCAGCAGCTCCCAGGGCTACAATGAGCAGTTCTTC. This translates into CASSSQGYNEQFF. The chain couples TRBV5-8 to TRBJ2-1, with D maybe TRBD1 (5 bases). V dropped 3 bases and J dropped 3 bases, with 7 bases sitting between them. Germline V lookup: CDR1 SGHTS, CDR2 YDEGEE. This CDR3 contains 13 residues.

This clone was observed a single time. This chain connects TRBV7-9 to TRBJ1-1; unclear D gene. V was cut by 8 bases and J by 0 bases, with 16 bases left in between. The CDR3 totals 15 residues. Germline CDR1 is SEHNR and CDR2 is FQNEAQ (reference sequence). The CDR3 reads CASAKAEALNTEAFF. The CDR3 DNA sequence: TGTGCCAGCGCCAAGGCGGAGGCCCTGAACACTGAAGCTTTCTTT.

This chain uses TRBV5-4 with TRBJ2-1; D is unresolved. CDR1 and CDR2 from the germline V gene are SGHNT and YYREEE (reference sequence). CDR3 length equals 15 residues. Trimming stripped 4 bases from V and 0 bases from J, with 11 bases between. CDR3 sequence: CASSPEPSSYNEQFF. DNA for the CDR3: TGTGCCAGCAGCCCCGAACCCAGCTCCTACAATGAGCAGTTCTTC.

The chain carries TRBV13 and TRBJ1-1; the D gene is possibly TRBD1 (5 bases). The CDR3 has 12 amino acids. V lost 0 bases, J lost 7 bases, and 6 bases lay in between. CDR1 is PRHDT, CDR2 FYEKMQ, per germline (reference sequence). The CDR3 bases are TGTGCCAGCAGCTTAGGGGGGCGTGAAGCTTTCTTT. It yields the protein CASSLGGREAFF.